Only one count was recorded for the clone carrying this T cell receptor (beta chain). Produced via immunoSEQ multiplex PCR; TCRdb's table is partial and in-frame only. This sample yields 55,000 to 75,000 clones, of which about nine tenths are seen a single time; approximately 0.41% belongs to the top ten. This CDR3 is built from 16 residues. V lost 4 bases, J lost 4 bases, and 10 bases stayed unmatched. Germline CDR1 is SGHRS and CDR2 is YFSETQ. The data were obtained in a study of OX40 agonist ivuxolimab in advanced cancers. The specimen comprised CD4+ or CD8+ T cells sorted from blood, sampled in a trial of the OX40 agonist ivuxolimab. This chain joins TRBV5-1 and TRBJ1-4; 7 bases line up with TRBD1. The TCR comes from an adult with an advanced solid tumor such as melanoma, head and neck, liver or kidney cancer. The DNA of the CDR3 is TGCGCCAGCAGCGAAGAGACAGGGCTGTATAATGAAAAACTGTTTTTT. Translation gives CASSEETGLYNEKLFF.